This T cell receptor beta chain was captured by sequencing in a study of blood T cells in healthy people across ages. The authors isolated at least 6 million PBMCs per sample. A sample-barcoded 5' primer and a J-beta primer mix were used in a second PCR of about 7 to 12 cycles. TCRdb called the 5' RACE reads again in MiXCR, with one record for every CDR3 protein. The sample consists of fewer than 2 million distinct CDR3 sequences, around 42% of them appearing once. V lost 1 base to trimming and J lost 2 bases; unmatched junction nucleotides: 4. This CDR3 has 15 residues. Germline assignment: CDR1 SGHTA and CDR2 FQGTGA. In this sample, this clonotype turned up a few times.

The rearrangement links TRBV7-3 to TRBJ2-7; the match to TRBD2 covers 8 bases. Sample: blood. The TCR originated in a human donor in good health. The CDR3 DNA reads TGTGCCAGCAGCTTAATAGTCGGGGGGGCCTACGAGCAGTACTTC. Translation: CASSLIVGGAYEQYF.